The next 32 T cell receptor beta chains were all read from a single sample in a study of neurological immune-mediated disorders. Stated time point: longitudinal time-point 3. TCRdb analysed the 5' RACE reads with MiXCR anew, one entry per CDR3 protein. Of 43,000 or so distinct CDR3 sequences in the sample, roughly 14% were seen once. Sequences were obtained from PBMCs. Source of these receptors: a man younger than 40 in good health.

This clonotype came up many times. The CDR3 spells CASSLVVLGEQFF. DNA of the CDR3: TGTGCCAGCAGTTTAGTGGTGCTTGGTGAGCAGTTCTTC. The rearrangement links TRBV12-3 or TRBV12-4 to TRBJ2-1, with D unresolved. The V gene lost 1 base and the J gene lost 9 bases, with 10 bases spanning the gap. The length of the CDR3 is 13 residues.

This clonotype was counted at least ten times. The chain joins TRBV29-1 to TRBJ2-3, with TRBD2 as a possible D gene (6 bases). V was pared by 5 bases and J by 3 bases, with 12 bases between. The CDR3 covers 13 residues. Looked up from germline, CDR1 is SQVTM and CDR2 is ANQGSEA. In nucleotides, the CDR3 is TGCAGCGTTCAGGCGGGGTTAACAGATACGCAGTATTTT. Translation: CSVQAGLTDTQYF.

This clonotype was counted many times. The V gene is TRBV27, the J gene TRBJ1-1, with D unresolved. Per the germline V gene, CDR1 is MNHEY and CDR2 is SMNVEV (reference sequence). Trimming took 6 bases from V and 0 from J, leaving 14 bases between them. The CDR3 covers 15 residues. DNA for the CDR3: TGTGCCAGCAGACTAGGTTCAGCCATGAACACTGAAGCTTTCTTT. It is translated as CASRLGSAMNTEAFF.

This clonotype has ten or more counts. V is TRBV12-3 or TRBV12-4 and J is TRBJ2-7, with 9 bases matching TRBD1. Trimming at V came to 7 bases and at J to 3 bases, leaving 10 bases not matched to a gene. The CDR3 contains 15 residues. Here the CDR3 DNA reads TGTGCCAGCAACCCCGGACAGGGGTATTACTACGAGCAGTACTTC. Encoded protein: CASNPGQGYYYEQYF.

This clonotype was seen many times. The chain recombines TRBV9 with TRBJ2-2; a possible D gene is TRBD2 (6 bases). V was cut by 0 bases and J by 3 bases, with 6 bases left in between. CDR3 length: 14 residues. The germline V gene encodes CDR1 SGDLS and CDR2 YYNGEE. The DNA of the CDR3 is TGTGCCAGCAGCGTAGCGGGGGACACCGGGGAGCTGTTTTTT. Encoded protein: CASSVAGDTGELFF.

This clonotype was observed at least ten times. A junction end diverges from the germline sequence, so it may reflect a read error. The chain uses TRBV14 and TRBJ1-1; unclear D gene. CDR3 length equals 15 residues. Per the germline V gene, CDR1 is SGHDN and CDR2 is FVKESK. The chain's CDR3 is CASSQVWEGNTEAFF. The CDR3 region has the DNA TGTGCTAGCAGCCAAGTCTGGGAAGGGAACACTGAAGCTTTCTTT.

This clonotype was seen repeatedly, ten times or more. The rearrangement uses TRBV20-1 and TRBJ2-7; 10 positions agree with TRBD2. Germline V CDR1 and CDR2: DFQATT, SNEGSKA (reference sequence). This CDR3 is built from 14 residues. With 3 bases clipped from V and 3 bases from J, the junction kept 5 bases outside the gene matches. The CDR3 loop is CSASRPSGSYEQYF. DNA for the CDR3: TGCAGTGCTAGCCGGCCTAGCGGGAGCTACGAGCAGTACTTC.

This clonotype was recorded at least ten times. The V and J genes are TRBV29-1 and TRBJ2-5; D gene ambiguous. Trimming took off 6 bases at V and 3 bases at J, with 5 bases between the two ends. The CDR3 runs 10 residues. CDR1 is SQVTM, CDR2 ANQGSEA, per germline. CDR3 region: CSVKEETQYF. For the CDR3, the DNA is TGCAGCGTGAAGGAAGAGACCCAGTACTTC.

This clonotype has at least ten counts. The rearrangement uses TRBV7-8 and TRBJ2-1; 15 bases fit TRBD2. The J segment lost 6 bases and the V segment lost 5 bases, leaving 8 bases of the junction unmatched. CDR1 SGHVS and CDR2 FQNEAQ come from the germline V gene. The CDR3 covers 17 residues. The DNA for the CDR3 is TGTGCCAGCAGCCAGTGGACTAGCGGGAGGGCCGCCAATGAGCAGTTCTTC. It specifies CASSQWTSGRAANEQFF.

This clonotype was seen many times. The rearrangement joins TRBV20-1 to TRBJ2-7; TRBD2 agrees at 9 bases. The CDR3 sequence is 16 residues long. Trimming cost V 1 base and J 6 bases; bases outside gene matches: 13. Germline V gene lookup returns CDR1 DFQATT and CDR2 SNEGSKA (reference sequence). The DNA for the CDR3 is TGCAGTGCTAGAGGATGGGGCGGGAGGGCCGCCGCCGAGCAGTACTTC. Its protein product is CSARGWGGRAAAEQYF.

This clonotype was recorded many times. The V gene is TRBV5-1, the J gene TRBJ1-2; D call uncertain. Germline V CDR1 and CDR2: SGHRS, YFSETQ. The CDR3 totals 12 residues. Between the trimmed V and J ends, which lost 4 bases and 5 bases, there was a span of 9 bases. As DNA, the CDR3 is TGCGCCAGCAGCCAGGAGGGTTATGGCTACACCTTC. Residues: CASSQEGYGYTF.

This clonotype was detected many times. V and J are TRBV3-1 and TRBJ2-1, with 10 nucleotides matching TRBD2. The V and J ends lost 0 bases and 8 bases, in that order; junction bases with no gene match: 4. The CDR3 covers 15 residues. Germline loops: CDR1 LGHDT, CDR2 YNNKEL (reference sequence). For the CDR3, the DNA is TGTGCCAGCAGCCAAGACATCCTAGCGGGGGATGAGCAGTTCTTC. It encodes CASSQDILAGDEQFF.

This chain links TRBV20-1 with TRBJ1-2; D call uncertain. Germline CDR1 reads DFQATT; CDR2 reads SNEGSKA (reference sequence). CDR3 length: 13 residues. The V and J ends lost 0 bases and 6 bases respectively, with 11 bases between them. The CDR3 bases are TGCAGTGCTAGAGATCCGGTTCAGAATGGCTACACCTTC. This sequence encodes CSARDPVQNGYTF.

This clonotype came up many times. The chain has TRBV6-1 and TRBJ2-5, with 9 nucleotides matching TRBD2. The CDR3 extends over 15 amino acids. V lost 2 bases and J lost 0; bases outside the gene matches: 1. In germline, CDR1 is MNHNS, CDR2 SASEGT. The CDR3 nucleotides are TGTGCCAGCAGTGAATTAGCGGGAGACCAAGAGACCCAGTACTTC. Protein product: CASSELAGDQETQYF.

This clonotype occurred a few times. The V gene is TRBV5-1, the J gene TRBJ1-1; no clear D gene. Germline V gene sequence: CDR1 SGHRS, CDR2 YFSETQ. Between the trimmed V and J ends, which lost 0 bases and 5 bases, there was a span of 11 bases. The CDR3 covers 14 residues. The CDR3 sequence is CASSLALTGTEAFF. CDR3 DNA sequence: TGCGCCAGCAGCTTGGCTTTGACGGGGACTGAAGCTTTCTTT.

Judged by abundance, this clonotype is medium-sized (0.01 to 0.1%). The V call is TRBV10-1, the J call TRBJ2-1; 10 nucleotides line up with TRBD1. The CDR3 is 16 amino acids. V dropped 0 bases and J dropped 2; count of bases not matched to a gene: 1. Germline CDR1 is WNHNN and CDR2 is SYGVQD (reference sequence). Here the CDR3 DNA reads TGCGCCAGCAGTGAGTCGGGACAGGGGCCCTACAATGAGCAGTTCTTC. Residues: CASSESGQGPYNEQFF.

The V gene is TRBV7-8, the J gene TRBJ1-5; 8 nucleotides match TRBD1. Germline CDR1 is SGHVS and CDR2 is FQNEAQ. V lost 3 bases and J lost 7; bases outside the gene matches: 8. The CDR3 is 15 amino acids. CDR3 amino acids: CASSFGRGPGQPQHF. The CDR3 nucleotides are TGTGCCAGCAGCTTTGGCAGGGGGCCGGGGCAGCCCCAGCATTTT.

The gene calls are TRBV20-1 and TRBJ2-2; D unresolved. The V gene lost 5 bases and the J gene lost 7 bases, with 17 bases spanning the gap. CDR3 size: 14 residues. Germline CDR1 DFQATT, CDR2 SNEGSKA (reference sequence). CDR3 region: CSAFGPIWGGELFF. In DNA, the CDR3 is TGCAGTGCTTTCGGACCAATCTGGGGCGGGGAGCTGTTTTTT.

By sample share, this clonotype is medium-sized. The chain combines TRBV5-1 with TRBJ1-6; 8 bases align to TRBD1. The CDR3 contains 16 residues. V dropped 0 bases and J dropped 9; count of bases not matched to a gene: 8. Germline CDR1 SGHRS, CDR2 YFSETQ. The CDR3 spells CASSLGVTGVGSPLHF. In nucleotides, the CDR3 is TGCGCCAGCAGCTTGGGGGTGACAGGGGTCGGTTCACCCCTCCACTTT.

This clonotype has more than one count but fewer than ten. The chain links TRBV27 to TRBJ2-7; 12 nucleotides match TRBD1. Germline CDR1 reads MNHEY; CDR2 reads SMNVEV (reference sequence). The CDR3 extends over 16 amino acids. Trimming took 5 bases from V and 6 from J; bases not matched to a gene: 11. The CDR3 region is CASSTGGTGGAGEQYF. CDR3 bases: TGTGCCAGCAGTACGGGGGGGACAGGGGGCGCTGGCGAGCAGTACTTC.

This clonotype was observed at least ten times. CDR3: CSVGEPPGELFF. The CDR3 nucleotides read TGCAGCGTTGGGGAGCCCCCCGGGGAGCTGTTTTTT. The chain employs TRBV29-1 and TRBJ2-2; D possibly corresponds to TRBD2 (5 bases). Germline V lookup: CDR1 SQVTM, CDR2 ANQGSEA. The length of the CDR3 is 12 residues. Trimming shortened V by 4 bases and J by 6 bases, and 9 bases separated the two germline ends.

V is TRBV10-3 and J is TRBJ2-6; D perhaps matches TRBD1 (6 bases). Trimming removed 6 bases from V and 8 bases from J, with 14 bases in between. Per germline, CDR1 ENHRY and CDR2 SYGVKD. The CDR3 is 14 residues long. The CDR3 nucleotides are TGTGCCATCAGCGCAGGGGCTGTGACCAACGTCCTGACTTTC. Translating gives CAISAGAVTNVLTF.

This clonotype was found many times. The chain links TRBV11-2 to TRBJ2-7; D perhaps matches TRBD2 (5 bases). The CDR3 covers 11 residues. The V end lost 4 bases, the J end lost 12 bases, and 13 bases lay between the germline ends. Per germline, CDR1 SGHAT and CDR2 FQNNGV. The CDR3 bases are TGTGCCAGCAGCTGGAGGACTCGCACGTACTTC. Amino acid sequence: CASSWRTRTYF.

This clonotype occurred many times. This rearrangement joins TRBV20-1 to TRBJ1-6, with D maybe TRBD1 (6 bases). This CDR3 region has 14 residues. Germline assignment: CDR1 DFQATT and CDR2 SNEGSKA (reference sequence). V was pared by 2 bases and J by 10 bases, with 15 bases between. The CDR3 DNA is TGCAGTGCTAGACGGCCGGGGGGCGAATCACCCCTCCACTTT. This gives the protein CSARRPGGESPLHF.

The table lists this clonotype with many counts. This sequence joins TRBV10-1 and TRBJ2-4, with TRBD1 as a possible D gene (5 bases). CDR1 is WNHNN and CDR2 is SYGVQD in the germline V gene (reference sequence). This CDR3 spans 14 amino acids. V lost 6 bases to trimming and J lost 0 bases, with 9 bases between them. CDR3 DNA: TGCGCCAGCAGCGACAGTTTAGCCAAAAACATTCAGTACTTC. Translated: CASSDSLAKNIQYF.

Note on this clonotype: Compared with germline, one end of the junction differs, possibly owing to a read error. This chain links TRBV20-1 with TRBJ1-6, with D possibly TRBD1 on 6 matching bases. Germline V gene sequence: CDR1 DFQATT, CDR2 SNEGSKA (reference sequence). This CDR3 has 14 residues. The CDR3 protein is CSARLQGRDSPLNF. Here the CDR3 DNA reads TGCAGTGCTAGATTACAGGGTCGTGATTCACCCCTCAACTTT.

This clonotype was seen repeatedly, ten times or more. V gene TRBV5-1 combines with J gene TRBJ2-6, with D tentatively TRBD1 or TRBD2 (5 bases each). V lost 7 bases and J lost 2, with 13 bases in between. This CDR3 region has 15 residues. Germline-derived CDR1 and CDR2 are SGHRS and YFSETQ. The CDR3 DNA follows: TGCGCCAGCGCTTTAGGGGAGACTGGGGCCAACGTCCTGACTTTC. It encodes CASALGETGANVLTF.

This sequence joins TRBV7-2 and TRBJ2-2; D is unclear. The germline gives CDR1 SGHTA, CDR2 FQGNSA. Trimming took 0 bases from V and 6 from J, leaving 14 bases between them. The CDR3 loop spans 16 amino acids. The CDR3 region has the DNA TGTGCCAGCAGCTTAGCGGGTGGCGATATCGCCGGGGAGCTGTTTTTT. Its translation is CASSLAGGDIAGELFF. Full variable domain (missing parts from reference TRBV7-2 and TRBJ2-2): GAGVSQSPSNKVTEKGKDVELRCDPISGHTALYWYRQSLGQGLEFLIYFQGNSAPDKSGLPSDRFSAERTGGSVSTLTIQRTQQEDSAVYLCASSLAGGDIAGELFFGEGSRLTVL.

This clonotype was seen at least ten times. The rearrangement links TRBV20-1 to TRBJ1-2; D gene uncertain. The CDR3 sequence is 13 residues long. The V gene's germline CDR1 is DFQATT and CDR2 SNEGSKA (reference sequence). The germline V and J ends were trimmed by 5 bases and 2 bases, with 12 bases remaining between them. The CDR3 DNA reads as TGCAGTGCTGCGGAACCGTCGAACTATGGCTACACCTTC. It translates to CSAAEPSNYGYTF.

This clonotype was counted at least ten times. This chain uses TRBV20-1 with TRBJ1-1; D remains unclear. CDR1 is DFQATT and CDR2 is SNEGSKA in the germline V gene (reference sequence). This CDR3 spans 14 amino acids. Deletions cut 5 bases from V and 0 bases from J, with 13 bases between. As DNA, the CDR3 is TGCAGTGCTCCCGATCGGATGCTGAACACTGAAGCTTTCTTT. Encoded protein: CSAPDRMLNTEAFF.

This clonotype was found many times. The rearrangement joins TRBV16 to TRBJ2-7; D remains ambiguous. Germline CDR1 reads KGHSY; CDR2 reads FQNENV. The CDR3 is 11 residues long. Deletions cut 2 bases from V and 6 bases from J, with 5 bases between. The CDR3 nucleotides are TGTGCCAGCAGCCAAAGTTCCGAGCAGTACTTC. Its protein product is CASSQSSEQYF. The full variable domain, rest sourced from reference TRBV16 and TRBJ2-7, is GEEVAQTPKHLVRGEGQKAKLYCAPIKGHSYVFWYQQVLKNEFKFLISFQNENVFDETGMPKERFSAKCLPNSPCSLEIQATKLEDSAVYFCASSQSSEQYFGPGTRLTVT.

This clonotype was detected many times. The chain joins TRBV5-6 to TRBJ2-2; D possibly uses TRBD1 or TRBD2 (5 bases each). Germline CDR1 and CDR2: SGHDT and YYEEEE. Trimming removed 3 bases from V and 4 bases from J, with 19 bases in between. The CDR3 covers 17 residues. This chain's CDR3 is CASSSVGPGLGTGELFF. CDR3 DNA: TGTGCCAGCAGCTCGGTGGGACCAGGGCTCGGCACCGGGGAGCTGTTTTTT.